Included here is one T cell receptor beta chain sequence, with context. Random hexamers were used to reverse transcribe the RNA input (0.5 to 1 ug). TCR beta CDR3 was amplified by immunoSEQ covering 54 Vbeta and 13 Jbeta. TCRdb reprocessed the immunoSEQ multiplex PCR reads via MiXCR and lists one record per CDR3 protein. This table holds approximately 180,000 distinct CDR3 sequences, under 97% found once. Germline CDR1 LGHDT, CDR2 YNNKEL (reference sequence). The CDR3 loop spans 16 amino acids. Trimming cost V 5 bases and J 1 base; bases outside gene matches: 5. This entry belongs to a study of CD8 T cells in Susac syndrome.

The chain carries TRBV3-1 and TRBJ2-2, with 9 bases lining up with TRBD1. The specimen was CD4+ T cells from PBMCs. This clonotype was obtained from a human donor with multiple sclerosis. In DNA form, the CDR3 reads TGTGCCAGCAGCACATTGGGACAGGGGAACACCGGGGAGCTGTTTTTT. It translates to CASSTLGQGNTGELFF.